These 32 T cell receptor beta chains were all obtained from the same sample, sequenced in a study of OX40 agonist ivuxolimab in advanced cancers. Sequenced by immunoSEQ multiplex PCR; TCRdb stores in-frame clones only, minus some. Of under 75,000 clones listed, over 90% are singletons. The material was CD4+ or CD8+ T cells sorted from blood, obtained in a trial of the OX40 agonist ivuxolimab. These receptors were obtained from an adult with an advanced solid tumor such as melanoma, head and neck, liver or kidney cancer.

The rearrangement uses TRBV19 and TRBJ2-7, with TRBD2 identical over 11 bases. The CDR3 spans 14 residues. The ends lost 6 bases at V and 3 bases at J; junction bases unmatched: 4. CDR1 and CDR2 from the germline V gene are LNHDA and SQIVND (reference sequence). CDR3 sequence: CASSVSGRDYEQYF. The CDR3 nucleotides are TGTGCCAGTAGCGTTAGCGGGAGGGACTACGAGCAGTACTTC. Complete variable domain (other parts from reference TRBV19 and TRBJ2-7): DGGITQSPKYLFRKEGQNVTLSCEQNLNHDAMYWYRQDPGQGLRLIYYSQIVNDFQKGDIAEGYSVSREKKESFPLTVTSAQKNPTAFYLCASSVSGRDYEQYFGPGTRLTVT.

This chain connects TRBV2 to TRBJ2-7; the D call may be TRBD1 or TRBD2 (5 bases each). The CDR3 runs 13 residues. The germline V gene has CDR1 SNHLY and CDR2 FYNNEI. V lost 7 bases, J lost 0 bases, and 10 bases lay in between. The CDR3 sequence is CASMGVGSYEQYF. The CDR3 DNA reads TGTGCCAGCATGGGGGTTGGCTCCTACGAGCAGTACTTC.

This clone has a handful of counts. V is TRBV11-2 and J is TRBJ2-7, with D unclear. CDR1 is SGHAT, CDR2 FQNNGV, per germline. V was trimmed by 1 base and J by 2 bases, leaving 3 bases between them. The CDR3 sequence is 12 residues long. The DNA of the CDR3 is TGTGCCAGCAGCTTAGGAACCTACGAGCAGTACTTC. The encoded protein is CASSLGTYEQYF. The whole variable domain, remainder taken from reference TRBV11-2 and TRBJ2-7, is EAGVAQSPRYKIIEKRQSVAFWCNPISGHATLYWYQQILGQGPKLLIQFQNNGVVDDSQLPKDRFSAERLKGVDSTLKIQPAKLEDSAVYLCASSLGTYEQYFGPGTRLTVT.

The chain has TRBV10-2 and TRBJ1-1, with TRBD1 identical over 7 bases. V was pared by 9 bases and J by 5 bases, with 9 bases of the junction left unmatched. The CDR3 spans 13 residues. Looked up from germline, CDR1 is WSHSY and CDR2 is SAAADI. CDR3 DNA: TGCGCCAGTAATACAGGGGAGGAGACTGAAGCTTTCTTT. Translation: CASNTGEETEAFF.

The chain carries TRBV6-1 and TRBJ2-2, with D tentatively TRBD1 (6 bases). The V and J ends lost 2 bases and 9 bases respectively, with 10 bases between them. This CDR3 is 13 amino acids long. Germline CDR1 reads MNHNS; CDR2 reads SASEGT. The CDR3 nucleotides are TGTGCCAGCAGTGAACCAGGACAGTGGGAGCTGTTTTTT. It translates to CASSEPGQWELFF.

The chain combines TRBV7-8 with TRBJ2-7, with 14 bases lining up with TRBD2. The CDR3 runs to 17 residues. The germline CDR1 and CDR2 sequences are SGHVS and FQNEAQ. J gave up 4 bases and V 4 bases, and 9 bases lay outside the gene matches. The CDR3 DNA reads as TGTGCCAGCAGCTCAACCGGGACTAGCGGGAGTATTTACGAGCAGTACTTC. As protein: CASSSTGTSGSIYEQYF.

The chain uses TRBV28 and TRBJ2-5; 9 bases align to TRBD2. The CDR3 covers 17 residues. Germline V gene data show CDR1 as MDHEN and CDR2 as SYDVKM. V lost 5 bases and J lost 2; bases outside the gene matches: 12. The CDR3 DNA follows: TGTGCCAGCAGTCGCCTAGGCGCGGGAGGGTTTCAAGAGACCCAGTACTTC. Its translation is CASSRLGAGGFQETQYF.

The V and J genes are TRBV10-2 and TRBJ2-7; D is undetermined. Trimming removed 5 bases at V and 0 bases at J, with 14 bases between. The CDR3 contains 15 residues. Germline V gene sequence: CDR1 WSHSY, CDR2 SAAADI. The CDR3 coding sequence is TGCGCCAGCAGTCCGGTGGGCAGGAGCTCCTACGAGCAGTACTTC. Translating it yields CASSPVGRSSYEQYF.

This clone occurred a few times. The chain combines TRBV7-5 with TRBJ2-1; whether TRBD2, the table's D call, matches the DNA was not checked. TRBV7-5 is a pseudogene. CDR3 length equals 18 residues. CDR3 region: CARSSGGGERVDYNEQFF. CDR3 bases: TGTGCCAGAAGCTCCGGCGGGGGGGAGCGGGTAGACTACAATGAGCAGTTCTTC.

This clone has only a few counts. The gene calls are TRBV9 and TRBJ2-1; D not resolved. The CDR3 consists of 15 residues. In germline, CDR1 is SGDLS, CDR2 YYNGEE. Trimming removed 0 bases from V and 3 bases from J, with 10 bases in between. As DNA, the CDR3 is TGTGCCAGCAGCGTAGGCCTCAACCTCTACAATGAGCAGTTCTTC. This gives the protein CASSVGLNLYNEQFF.

This clone was counted a single time. This chain joins TRBV21-1 and TRBJ1-5; the table's D gene call, TRBD1, was not cross checked with the DNA. TRBV21-1 is deemed a pseudogene. The CDR3 is 16 amino acids. CDR3 sequence reads: CASSNQGGLGNQPQHF. CDR3 nucleotide sequence: TGTGCCAGCAGCAACCAAGGGGGCCTCGGTAATCAGCCCCAGCATTTT.

The V call is TRBV5-1, the J call TRBJ2-3; no reliable D call. Trimming cost V 1 base and J 4 bases, with 4 bases left between them. CDR1 and CDR2 from the germline V gene are SGHRS and YFSETQ. The CDR3 is made up of 12 amino acids. For the CDR3, the DNA is TGCGCCAGCAGCTTGCGCCCAGATACGCAGTATTTT. This gives the protein CASSLRPDTQYF.

The genes are TRBV6-6 and TRBJ2-3; 8 bases are shared with TRBD2. The germline gives CDR1 MNHNY, CDR2 SVGAGI (reference sequence). The CDR3 has 16 amino acids. J was trimmed by 2 bases and V by 2 bases; bases with no gene match: 6. In DNA, the CDR3 is TGTGCCAGCAGTTACCCCCCGGGGGGGACCACAGATACGCAGTATTTT. This translates into CASSYPPGGTTDTQYF.

V usage is TRBV30 and J usage is TRBJ1-5; D gene uncertain. The CDR3 covers 13 residues. V lost 2 bases, J lost 10 bases, and 15 bases lay in between. Germline assignment: CDR1 GTSNPN and CDR2 SVGIG (reference sequence). In nucleotides, the CDR3 is TGTGCCTGGAGTTTGGAAGGACCTCTCCCCCAGCATTTT. Amino acids: CAWSLEGPLPQHF.

The J gene is TRBJ2-7, the V gene TRBV6-5; D unclear. V was pared by 0 bases and J by 2 bases, with 8 bases between. The CDR3 consists of 14 residues. The V gene's germline CDR1 is MNHEY and CDR2 SVGAGI. The CDR3 protein is CASSYSNPPYEQYF. The CDR3, as DNA: TGTGCCAGCAGTTACTCGAATCCCCCCTACGAGCAGTACTTC.

The genes are TRBV7-8 and TRBJ2-7; D tentatively reads TRBD1 or TRBD2 (6 bases each). With 2 bases removed from V and 4 bases from J, the gap between germline ends came to 15 bases. Germline assignment: CDR1 SGHVS and CDR2 FQNEAQ. The CDR3 is 15 residues long. In nucleotides, the CDR3 is TGTGCCAGCAGCTTATTGGACAGCGGGCCGTACGAGCAGTACTTC. Its protein product is CASSLLDSGPYEQYF.

The V gene is TRBV2, the J gene TRBJ2-7; possibly TRBD2 for D (5 bases). Between the trimmed V and J ends, which lost 8 bases and 3 bases, there was a span of 11 bases. The CDR3 is 12 residues long. Per the germline V gene, CDR1 is SNHLY and CDR2 is FYNNEI. The CDR3 loop is CASPLGSYEQYF. CDR3 DNA sequence: TGTGCCAGCCCGCTAGGGAGCTACGAGCAGTACTTC.

The chain recombines TRBV9 with TRBJ2-1; D not certain. Germline CDR1 reads SGDLS; CDR2 reads YYNGEE. Deletions cut 2 bases from V and 5 bases from J, with 11 bases between. This CDR3 is built from 14 residues. CDR3 in amino acids: CASSVGSSNNEQFF. CDR3 sequence (DNA): TGTGCCAGCAGCGTGGGGTCTTCTAACAATGAGCAGTTCTTC.

This chain joins TRBV6-5 and TRBJ2-2; no reliable D call. Germline V gene data show CDR1 as MNHEY and CDR2 as SVGAGI. The CDR3 consists of 13 residues. V was cut by 6 bases and J by 6 bases, with 11 bases left in between. CDR3 loop: CASRIGPAGELFF. The CDR3 DNA is TGTGCCAGCAGAATAGGACCTGCCGGGGAGCTGTTTTTT.

A single count supports this clone. This sequence joins TRBV4-3 and TRBJ1-4, with 8 bases aligning to TRBD1. Germline loops: CDR1 LGHNA, CDR2 YSLEER. There are 17 residues in the CDR3. Losses at the gene ends were 0 bases for V and 7 bases for J; bases not matched to a gene: 10. This CDR3 reads CASSQDRGTGGGEKLFF. In DNA form, the CDR3 reads TGCGCCAGCAGCCAAGACCGGGGGACAGGAGGGGGTGAAAAACTGTTTTTT.

The V gene is TRBV30, the J gene TRBJ2-7; 9 bases fit TRBD1. CDR1 is GTSNPN and CDR2 is SVGIG in the germline V gene (reference sequence). The CDR3 has 12 amino acids. V was pared by 7 bases and J by 4 bases, with 5 bases of the junction left unmatched. CDR3 residues: CALDRGLYEQYF. CDR3 coding DNA: TGTGCCTTGGACAGGGGCCTTTACGAGCAGTACTTC.

V usage is TRBV19 and J usage is TRBJ2-1; TRBD1 is a possible D gene (6 bases). V lost 4 bases and J 7 bases, leaving 11 bases between the germline ends. Germline V gives CDR1 LNHDA, CDR2 SQIVND (reference sequence). CDR3 length: 13 residues. The CDR3 region has the DNA TGTGCCAGTAGTAGTGGGACATCAAATGAGCAGTTCTTC. Amino acids: CASSSGTSNEQFF.

A single count supports this clone. The chain joins TRBV4-3 to TRBJ2-7; D may be TRBD2 (6 bases). The V gene's germline CDR1 is LGHNA and CDR2 YSLEER. V lost 0 bases and J lost 0, with 12 bases in between. The CDR3 runs to 16 residues. CDR3 sequence reads: CASSQDHVADSYEQYF. The CDR3 DNA follows: TGCGCCAGCAGCCAAGATCATGTAGCGGACTCCTACGAGCAGTACTTC.

The chain is built from TRBV11-2 and TRBJ2-7, with 7 nucleotides matching TRBD1. The CDR3 consists of 15 residues. The trim removed 6 bases at V and 2 bases at J, leaving 10 bases unmatched. CDR1 and CDR2 from the germline V gene are SGHAT and FQNNGV. CDR3 sequence reads: CASRGVTGKAYEQYF. As DNA, the CDR3 is TGTGCCAGCAGGGGCGTGACAGGGAAGGCCTACGAGCAGTACTTC.

The V and J genes are TRBV11-2 and TRBJ2-1; possible D gene TRBD2, 6 bases. This CDR3 is 18 amino acids long. Trimming stripped 5 bases from V and 0 bases from J, with 20 bases between. CDR1 SGHAT and CDR2 FQNNGV come from the germline V gene. CDR3 coding DNA: TGTGCCAGCAGCCCTTTGCTATTTGAAGCGGGCTCCTACAATGAGCAGTTCTTC. Encoded protein: CASSPLLFEAGSYNEQFF.

This clone was seen a single time. The rearrangement joins TRBV19 to TRBJ1-5; D possibly corresponds to TRBD1 (6 bases). The V end lost 3 bases, the J end lost 2 bases, and 8 bases lay between the germline ends. CDR1 is LNHDA, CDR2 SQIVND, per germline (reference sequence). This CDR3 region has 14 residues. CDR3 sequence: CASSIPGGNQPQHF. CDR3 nucleotides: TGTGCCAGTAGTATCCCAGGGGGCAATCAGCCCCAGCATTTT.

Details on this clone: Other DNA sequences from this sample encode an identical CDR3 as well. This rearrangement joins TRBV5-1 to TRBJ2-1, with no clear D. Germline V gene data show CDR1 as SGHRS and CDR2 as YFSETQ. The CDR3 sequence is 12 residues long. V lost 0 bases, J lost 6 bases, and 4 bases lay in between. The DNA of the CDR3 is TGCGCCAGCAGCTTGGAGGGCAATGAGCAGTTCTTC. It yields the protein CASSLEGNEQFF.

The V and J genes are TRBV9 and TRBJ2-3, with 9 positions matching TRBD2. The germline gives CDR1 SGDLS, CDR2 YYNGEE. The CDR3 has 14 residues. V dropped 2 bases and J dropped 11; count of bases not matched to a gene: 9. The CDR3 region is CASSVEAGGFEQYF. In DNA form, the CDR3 reads TGTGCCAGCAGCGTCGAAGCGGGAGGTTTCGAGCAGTATTTT.

This clone was counted only a few times. The V gene is TRBV21-1, the J gene TRBJ2-1; the D segment call TRBD1 is taken from the table without a DNA check. TRBV21-1 is assigned pseudogene status. The CDR3 sequence is 15 residues long. The CDR3, as DNA: TGTGCCAGCAGCCAACCCCCGGACAGGTACAATGAGCAGTTCTTC. It yields the protein CASSQPPDRYNEQFF.

V is TRBV30 and J is TRBJ2-2, with D perhaps TRBD1 (5 bases). The ends were cut back, 4 bases at V and 6 bases at J, with 9 bases in the middle. CDR3 length: 12 residues. CDR1 is GTSNPN, CDR2 SVGIG, per germline (reference sequence). CDR3 sequence (DNA): TGTGCCTGGACAGGGTCGGCCGGGGAGCTGTTTTTT. This translates into CAWTGSAGELFF.

The rearrangement joins TRBV19 to TRBJ1-5; 7 bases align to TRBD1. V shed 7 bases, J shed 7 bases, and the junction held 7 bases outside the gene matches. The germline V gene encodes CDR1 LNHDA and CDR2 SQIVND (reference sequence). This CDR3 contains 13 residues. CDR3 DNA: TGTGCCAGTAATGTCCAGGGACAGCAGCCCCAGCATTTT. Protein: CASNVQGQQPQHF. Filled out from reference TRBV19 and TRBJ1-5, the complete variable domain reads DGGITQSPKYLFRKEGQNVTLSCEQNLNHDAMYWYRQDPGQGLRLIYYSQIVNDFQKGDIAEGYSVSREKKESFPLTVTSAQKNPTAFYLCASNVQGQQPQHFGDGTRLSIL.

The chain has TRBV30 and TRBJ2-6, with D maybe TRBD2 (6 bases). Germline V lookup: CDR1 GTSNPN, CDR2 SVGIG (reference sequence). Trimming left V 5 bases short and J 4 bases short, with 12 bases between. The CDR3 sequence is 14 residues long. CDR3 nucleotides: TGTGCCTGGGGGACTGGGAGCGGGGCCAACGTCCTGACTTTC. Translated: CAWGTGSGANVLTF.